The present TCR beta chain was sequenced within a study of metastatic and nonmetastatic thyroid tumors. As for the study in general: A comparison of repertoires was made across blood and tumor or nodule tissue from malignant and benign thyroid patients.

No patient had received any treatment before thyroid surgery. Trimming shortened V by 2 bases and J by 5 bases, and 16 bases separated the two germline ends. The CDR3 runs to 15 residues. Notes on this clone: Different DNA sequences within this sample yield the same CDR3.

Authors' data handling: A distant-metastasis classifier for papillary thyroid cancer was built using CDR3 differences across clinicopathological groups. TCRdb re-called clones from the PCR reads using MiXCR. These V and J calls originate from TCRdb's pipeline instead of the authors' own analysis. Seen here are some 20,000 clones, around a fifth observed once, and the top ten hold 15% to 20%. The specimen was tumor tissue. The TCR was taken from a female donor with papillary thyroid cancer or a benign thyroid nodule (not recorded which). Some clones in this sample may be carry-over from other donors' samples. V gene TRBV12-3 or TRBV12-4 combines with J gene TRBJ2-7; D gene ambiguous. The CDR3 DNA reads TGTGCCAGCAGTTTAACCCCCGGTACTCGGCACGAGCAGTACTTC. Amino acids: CASSLTPGTRHEQYF.